What follows describes a single T cell receptor (beta chain). No antigen is known for it. Sequencing used immunoSEQ multiplex PCR; TCRdb keeps in-frame clones, though not all of them. The profile shows fewer than 100,000 clones, 70% to 85% of them singletons. This entry comes from a study of radiotherapy plus CTLA-4 blockade in lung cancer. About the research overall: Objective responses were seen in around 19% of patients, disease control in more than 30%.

The CDR3 loop spans 17 amino acids. V was cut by 5 bases and J by 0 bases, with 15 bases left in between. CDR1 SGHDT and CDR2 YYEEEE come from the germline V gene. It was focal radiation plus CTLA-4 blockade with ipilimumab that patients with chemo-refractory metastatic non-small-cell lung cancer received. The study's findings and limits: Reports state that early shifts in blood T cell clones, with interferon-beta, best predicted response. Blood saw expansion of tumor-derived TCR clones after radiotherapy plus ipilimumab.

This sample comprised peripheral blood, obtained from a patient treated with radiotherapy plus ipilimumab. The rearrangement links TRBV5-6 to TRBJ2-6; no firm D call. The receptor was derived from a human donor with non-small cell lung cancer who had stable disease on radiotherapy plus ipilimumab. The CDR3 sequence is CASSSDRRSSGANVLTF. The CDR3 DNA reads as TGTGCCAGCAGTTCGGACCGCCGGAGCTCTGGGGCCAACGTCCTGACTTTC.